This T cell receptor beta chain was retrieved from a study of cytomegalovirus exposure and HLA in healthy donors (dated by TCRdb to between 2016 and 2019). Notes on the research overall: In an earlier analysis of about 560 of the donors, less than 350 Gb of sequence data and about 110 million unique TCR beta sequences from about 179 million T cells were reported. About 310 gigabases of sequencing data and approximately 85 million unique TCR sequences were included in an early release covering about 600 HLA-typed donors. Among the roughly 380 genotyped donors, 81% belonged to the genetic ancestry cluster associated with self-reported Caucasian donors. The study aimed to test whether signatures of past pathogen exposure could be identified by cataloging public T cell receptors. Using immunosequencing, the study profiled T cell repertoires from about 610 subjects and related those repertoires to cytomegalovirus serostatus. A separate validation cohort of 100 to 150 different subjects was used in addition to the roughly 640-subject first cohort. The study combined high-throughput TCR immunosequencing, statistical association of individual TCRs with disease status, and machine learning to predict cytomegalovirus infection status. In a later analysis, previously published TCR beta repertoires from several hundred donors were re-analyzed and high-resolution HLA genotyping was added so that TCR occurrence patterns could be studied. In the later analysis, no new phenotypic data were used to find candidate immune exposures; instead, reliance was placed on TCR beta sequences and their occurrence across donors. In an earlier analysis of around 540 of the donors, high-throughput TCR beta sequencing was used to judge whether each TCR beta V gene segment behaved as functional or pseudogenic. Donor age, sex, ethnicity and CMV serostatus were compiled alongside the repertoire data. A later genetic analysis used genome-wide SNP genotypes for about three fifths of the 666 donors, treating that subset as a discovery cohort. All discovery cohort repertoires had been generated on a single sequencing platform. HLA typing included class I and class II loci at four-digit resolution. Typing coverage varied by locus: about 620-640 donors for A, B, C, DRB1 and DQB1; 522 for DQA1; about 570 for DPA1; 450 to 480 for DPB1. Because of strong linkage in the cohort, 4 to 6 DR-DQ haplotypes were treated as single units for association and clustering. Among roughly 370 genotyped donors of the cohort, an average of 235,054 unique TCR beta nucleotide sequences were sequenced per donor, approximately 20% of them non-productive.

Receptors were amplified or captured by the immunoSEQ multiplex PCR assay. For the multiplex PCR, a mixture combining 60 forward primers for TCR Vbeta segments and 13 reverse primers for TCR Jbeta segments was used. The CDR3 region of rearranged TCR beta genes was amplified from genomic DNA by a multiplex PCR assay. On the Illumina HiSeq System, the amplified TCR beta libraries were sequenced as 87-base-pair reads. From the authors' description of their analysis: A later analysis counted approximately 84 million unique TCR beta chains across the 690 or so repertoires, and roughly 11 million of these chains were shared by at least two donors. Raw reads were error-corrected and collapsed into unique sequences with a nearest-neighbor algorithm that merged closely related sequences to remove PCR and sequencing errors. To assign V, D and J gene segments, CDR3 sequences were aligned to IMGT reference sequences. Each retained sequence needed at least a six-nucleotide match to both a V gene segment and a J gene segment. A rearrangement was called productive if the CDR3 had no stop codons and remained in frame with V and J, and every other rearrangement was called non-productive. CDR3 was defined according to IMGT convention as the region running from the second conserved V-encoded cysteine to the conserved J-encoded phenylalanine. The earlier analysis of about 500 of the donors excluded sequences that lacked an unambiguous match to a single V gene segment. In an earlier analysis of 587 of the donors, a V segment was called functional when productive rearrangements were above 56.7%, and segregating when the standard deviation between donors exceeded 5%. A statistical classification framework was built to diagnose cytomegalovirus status from the catalog of TCR beta chain sequences. A later analysis assigned V and J genes by comparing TCR nucleotide sequences with IMGT/GENE-DB human TR gene sequences. Using the TCRdist pipeline, a later analysis assigned CDR3 sequences along with most-parsimonious VDJ recombination scenarios. In a later analysis, each TCR beta chain was defined by its CDR3 amino acid sequence together with its V-gene family, and reads lacking a unique V-gene family were excluded. A later analysis removed over 500 highly shared, low-generation-probability nucleotide sequences to deal with suspected cross-contamination and a sequencing artifact. In a later analysis, a clonal expansion index for each public chain was calculated from normalized within-repertoire ranks of inferred template counts. A later analysis computed generation probabilities with a VDJ recombination model fitted to out-of-frame rearrangements, and checked the results against IGoR. A later analysis scored TCR-TCR, TCR-HLA and TCR-CMV co-occurrence with hypergeometric tests, applying a repertoire-size bias correction to TCR pairs. In a later analysis, false discovery rates were estimated by permuting HLA or CMV assignments 20 times. In a later analysis, co-occurring TCRs were grouped with DBSCAN, and TCRdist sequence similarity was added when clustering was performed within HLA-allele-positive subsets. Repertoires with fewer than 30,000 or more than 120,000 public chains were left out of co-occurrence clustering, as were five repertoires with anomalous nucleotide sharing. TCRdb retrieved this table from immuneACCESS and kept in-frame rearrangements only. Not all clones are present; in checked studies, unresolved V genes account for under half, and no reason is known for the remainder. V and J calls and clone size come straight from that table; D and trimming were deduced from the DNA. The sample table holds 150,000 or so clones, of which around two thirds were seen once. The top ten clones comprise 1.5% to 2% of the sample.

Inclusive of the bounding cysteine and phenylalanine, the CDR3 is 14 residues long. Here the CDR3 DNA is all that survives: 42 bases in frame from base 1. The trim is 2 bases for V and 1 base for J, with a gap of 7 bases between the germline ends. Looking up the germline V gene (reference sequence) yields CDR1 MNHEY and CDR2 SMNVEV. Results the study describes overall, beyond this receptor: The classifier was reported to diagnose cytomegalovirus status with high specificity and sensitivity in both the original and validation cohorts. This cohort had only TCR beta chains sequenced, and the lack of alpha or paired-chain data limited which features could be detected. In a later analysis, TCR association rates were found to vary across HLA loci, with the most associated TCRs seen for DRB1 alleles and the fewest for HLA-C alleles. Some IMGT-functional V segments, including TRBV6-2 and TRBV6-3, could not be distinguished by the 87-base-pair reads and were therefore excluded. When HLA alleles, especially DR and DQ, strongly co-occurred, attributing TCR associations to individual alleles was difficult. Correlated functional status among segregating V segments might reflect linkage disequilibrium, but an unknown experimental factor could not be ruled out. A further reported finding was that TCR beta sequences accurately predicted the HLA-A and HLA-B alleles for most subjects in the first cohort. An association between a missense DCLRE1C variant and V-gene and J-gene trimming of TCR beta chains was found in a later genetic analysis and replicated in an independent cohort. While some public TCRs were present in many individuals, most TCR sequences turned up only very rarely across donors. In a later analysis, several top co-occurrence clusters were reported to appear linked to parvovirus B19, influenza, CMV and Epstein-Barr virus. A cluster of highly shared sequence variants was judged likely to be a technical artifact of the sequencing pipeline. According to a later analysis, most CMV-associated TCR beta chains appeared to be HLA-restricted, and the HLA associations seemed to be driven largely by CMV exposure. The study listed 164 TCR beta chains as associated with cytomegalovirus. In a later genetic analysis, fewer N-insertions in productive TCRs were reported among donors in an Asian-associated ancestry cluster than the roughly 700-donor mean. In an earlier analysis of some 500 of the donors, most TCR beta V segments were observed in productive rearrangements about 90% or about 30% of the time, broadly matching IMGT annotations. HLA typing was unavailable for some donors at each locus, so association tests used only the typed subset. Compared with equally common non-associated chains, HLA-associated TCR beta chains in a later analysis were more clonally expanded and had lower generation probabilities. Sequencing depth was assumed to be roughly uniform across donors in the presence/absence analyses, though that assumption may not hold. A few of the identified cytomegalovirus-associated TCR beta chains were confirmed in vitro to be specific for cytomegalovirus antigens. Because counts were too low, roughly 16 rarely observed V segments, including chromosome 9 orphons, were excluded from the earlier analysis of several hundred of the donors. For the cohort, immune exposure information was limited to CMV serostatus. In a later analysis, 16,951 TCR beta sequences were associated with specific HLA alleles at a false discovery rate of 0.05. The authors suggested that the approach could potentially be generalized to other disease states and immunological phenotypes.

Remarks on this clone: The target of this receptor is not known. No base quality values were provided; no much bigger clone lies one nucleotide off.

The cohort was made up of under 800 healthy bone marrow donors. At the time of sampling, all cohort members were nominally healthy, though unrecorded immune exposures were likely present. The donor tested CMV seronegative and was one of the 352 seronegative cohort members. A peripheral blood sample was provided by each donor, and peripheral blood mononuclear cells were used for TCR beta sequencing. The Qiagen DNeasy Blood Extraction Kit was used to extract genomic DNA from the blood cell samples. The chain employs TRBV27 and TRBJ2-3; the D gene assignment is ambiguous. The TCR comes from a woman between 18 and 29 years old in good health and CMV-seronegative. The sample taken for sequencing was PBMCs. The sequence in DNA is TGTGCCAGCAGTTTAAAGCAGGGCACAGATACGCAGTATTTT. It translates as CASSLKQGTDTQYF.